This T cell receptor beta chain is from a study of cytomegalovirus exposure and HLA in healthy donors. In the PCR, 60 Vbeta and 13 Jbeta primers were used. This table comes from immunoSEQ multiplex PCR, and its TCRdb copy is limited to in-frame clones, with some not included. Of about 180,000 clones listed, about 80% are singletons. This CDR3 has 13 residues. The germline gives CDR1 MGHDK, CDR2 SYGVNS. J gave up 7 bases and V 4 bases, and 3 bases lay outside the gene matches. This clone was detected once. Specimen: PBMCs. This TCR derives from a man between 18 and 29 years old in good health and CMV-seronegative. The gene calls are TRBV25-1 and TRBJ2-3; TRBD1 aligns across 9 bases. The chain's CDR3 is CASSADRGYTQYF. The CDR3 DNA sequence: TGTGCCAGCAGTGCAGACAGGGGGTATACGCAGTATTTT.